Following are 14 T cell receptor beta chains from one sample sequenced in a study of graft-versus-host responses after intestinal transplantation. Profiling relied on immunoSEQ multiplex PCR, and the TCRdb table lists in-frame clones only, not all of them. The sample contains 20,000 to 25,000 clones, 40% to 45% of which appear only once. Co-plated with around 200,000 CFSE-labeled responder cells were around 200,000 irradiated, violet-dye-labeled stimulator cells. The sample was alloreactive CD8+ T cells from a mixed lymphocyte reaction culture, taken before intestinal transplant. This sample's subset: CFSE-low proliferating T cells sorted from approximately 6-day pre-transplant mixed lymphocyte reaction (GvH or HvG direction). The source is a human patient who received an intestinal transplant.

This chain links TRBV7-3 with TRBJ2-5, with D possibly being TRBD1 (6 bases). CDR3 length: 13 amino acids. Trimming took off 9 bases at V and 0 bases at J, with 11 bases between the two ends. Germline V gene lookup returns CDR1 SGHTA and CDR2 FQGTGA. CDR3: CARTDRYQETQYF. The CDR3 DNA sequence: TGTGCCAGAACCGACAGGTACCAAGAGACCCAGTACTTC. Complete variable domain (other parts from reference TRBV7-3 and TRBJ2-5): GAGVSQTPSNKVTEKGKYVELRCDPISGHTALYWYRQSLGQGPEFLIYFQGTGAADDSGLPNDRFFAVRPEGSVSTLKIQRTERGDSAVYLCARTDRYQETQYFGPGTRLLVL.

By share, this clone counts as medium-sized. The chain recombines TRBV7-2 with TRBJ2-7; no reliable D call. Trimming pared 5 bases from V and 3 bases from J, leaving 11 bases between. Germline values: CDR1 SGHTA, CDR2 FQGNSA. The CDR3 spans 13 residues. CDR3 region: CASSNSLRYEQYF. For the CDR3, the DNA is TGTGCCAGCAGCAATTCACTCCGCTACGAGCAGTACTTC.

This sequence joins TRBV28 and TRBJ1-1; no clear D gene. CDR1 is MDHEN, CDR2 SYDVKM, per germline. The CDR3 has 15 amino acids. V gave up 6 bases and J gave up 5 bases, with 19 bases separating them. CDR3 nucleotides: TGTGCCAGCAGCGGATTTCTAGAGGGTACAACTGAAGCTTTCTTT. Translated: CASSGFLEGTTEAFF.

J is TRBJ1-5 and V is TRBV6-5; D is unclear. The CDR3 is 13 residues long. The germline V gene encodes CDR1 MNHEY and CDR2 SVGAGI. The ends were cut back, 8 bases at V and 1 base at J, with 9 bases in the middle. CDR3 amino acids: CASRRGSNQPQHF. CDR3 in DNA: TGTGCCAGCCGCCGTGGGAGCAATCAGCCCCAGCATTTT.

The V gene is TRBV5-1, the J gene TRBJ2-7; no reliable D call. Germline CDR1 reads SGHRS; CDR2 reads YFSETQ. This CDR3 is built from 14 residues. V lost 4 bases to trimming and J lost 2 bases, with 13 bases between them. As DNA, the CDR3 is TGCGCCAGCAGCCCGTTAAGTGGTACCTACGAGCAGTACTTC. This translates into CASSPLSGTYEQYF.

This clone has a handful of counts. The V call is TRBV30, the J call TRBJ2-1; no definite D call. From germline, CDR1 is GTSNPN and CDR2 SVGIG (reference sequence). The CDR3 has 10 residues. V lost 6 bases to trimming and J lost 7 bases, with 7 bases between them. The CDR3 nucleotides read TGTGCCTGTCAGAGGAATGAGCAGTTCTTC. Amino acid sequence: CACQRNEQFF.

The chain links TRBV9 to TRBJ1-6; 7 bases agree with TRBD1. V lost 2 bases and J lost 7; bases outside the gene matches: 6. The CDR3 has 15 residues. Germline-derived CDR1 and CDR2 are SGDLS and YYNGEE. The CDR3 nucleotides are TGTGCCAGCAGCGTGGAGGGGGCGAGGAATTCACCCCTCCACTTT. This translates into CASSVEGARNSPLHF.

This clone has just a few counts. The chain joins TRBV7-3 to TRBJ2-2; D uncertain. The CDR3 extends over 15 amino acids. V lost 5 bases, J lost 7 bases, and 17 bases lay in between. Germline V gene lookup returns CDR1 SGHTA and CDR2 FQGTGA. The CDR3 protein is CASSPFSLGHGELFF. CDR3 DNA sequence: TGTGCCAGCAGCCCTTTTAGTTTGGGTCACGGGGAGCTGTTTTTT.

This clone was seen a few times. V and J are TRBV6-5 and TRBJ2-7; the D is unclear. Trimming left V 5 bases short and J 2 bases short, with 10 bases between. Per the germline V gene, CDR1 is MNHEY and CDR2 is SVGAGI. The CDR3 sequence is 13 residues long. The CDR3 nucleotides are TGTGCCAGCAGTAAGTCTACGACCTACGAGCAGTACTTC. Residues: CASSKSTTYEQYF.

The chain carries TRBV11-2 and TRBJ2-2; D perhaps matches TRBD2 (6 bases). The CDR3 contains 14 residues. CDR1 and CDR2 from the germline V gene are SGHAT and FQNNGV. V gave up 5 bases and J gave up 6 bases, with 13 bases separating them. CDR3 sequence: CASSPPGTPGELFF. The CDR3 coding sequence is TGTGCCAGCAGCCCACCCGGGACTCCCGGGGAGCTGTTTTTT.

The chain links TRBV9 to TRBJ1-3; D is ambiguous. Trimming left V 5 bases short and J 0 bases short, with 12 bases between. The germline V gene has CDR1 SGDLS and CDR2 YYNGEE. The CDR3 extends over 15 amino acids. DNA for the CDR3: TGTGCCAGCAGTCAAGAGGACGACTCTGGAAACACCATATATTTT. It specifies CASSQEDDSGNTIYF.

Sample share makes this clone medium-sized (0.01 to 0.1%). J is TRBJ2-3 and V is TRBV7-3, with 10 bases that match TRBD1. The germline V gene encodes CDR1 SGHTA and CDR2 FQGTGA. There are 16 residues in the CDR3. J gave up 3 bases and V 5 bases, and 8 bases lay outside the gene matches. CDR3 sequence: CASSPRQGAGTDTQYF. Written as DNA, the CDR3 is TGTGCCAGCAGCCCCAGACAGGGGGCAGGTACAGATACGCAGTATTTT.

The CDR3: CASSGPGQGPYNEQFF. The CDR3 bases are TGTGCCAGCAGCGGTCCGGGACAGGGCCCCTACAATGAGCAGTTCTTC. The chain has TRBV11-3 and TRBJ2-1, with 9 bases that match TRBD1. CDR1 and CDR2 (germline): SGHNT, YENEEA. The CDR3 sequence is 16 residues long. V shed 5 bases and J 2 bases; nucleotides not matched to a gene: 7.

The gene calls are TRBV29-1 and TRBJ2-7, with D maybe TRBD2 (5 bases). The CDR3 length is 11 residues. Germline V lookup: CDR1 SQVTM, CDR2 ANQGSEA. V lost 2 bases and J 7 bases, leaving 9 bases between the germline ends. In DNA form, the CDR3 reads TGCAGCGTTGAAACTAGAAGTGAGCAGTACTTC. This gives the protein CSVETRSEQYF.